The following is a TCR beta chain sequence with its context. This clone has a count of ten or more. Its target antigen remains unknown. The read stops 3 residues short of the end of the CDR3; the missing end is completed from the germline J gene. These data come from a study of T cell clonality in common variable immunodeficiency (dated by TCRdb to between 2014 and 2017). What the research found in general, with its limitations: CVID TCRbeta sequences were reported to have fewer deletions and N-nucleotide insertions and to lack highly modified clones with 13 or more V deletions. Even though DNA input was the same, control samples had an average of approximately 82,000 unique sequences each, compared with some 32,000 in CVID samples. The authors noted that sequencing repertoires of T cell subpopulations would be needed to clarify what caused the increased clonality in CVID. Patient heterogeneity within the CVID cohort put limits on correlating repertoire features with clinical complications. Fewer TCRbeta clones were shared among CVID subjects than among healthy controls (p < 0.0001). TCRbeta clonality was higher in CVID subjects than in healthy controls (t-test p = 0.018), and the increase was most characteristic of about a third of subjects.

For sequencing input, CVID and control samples contributed equivalent amounts of genomic DNA. For every sample, a 60 bp segment covering the rearranged TCRbeta CDR3 region was amplified and then sequenced. The immunoSEQ assay, a bias-corrected multiplex PCR combined with high-throughput sequencing, was used to amplify TCRbeta. Per the source publication's procedure: Each unique nucleotide sequence was treated as a clone and annotated with V, D and J genes, copy number and frequency. Sequences were labeled productive if in frame, and non-productive if out of frame or containing stop codons. Clonality was calculated from Shannon's entropy as previously described. Mean CDR3 Kyte-Doolittle hydropathy was derived from the predicted amino acid sequences of productive clones. The R hclust function was used to hierarchically cluster scaled V gene usage with Manhattan distance and complete linkage. Sharing of clones by CDR3 amino acid sequence was evaluated through resampling of 12 repertoires per group over 100 rounds. The repertoires were searched for approximately 70 published EBV-specific and almost 250 published CMV-specific TCRbeta sequences. Analysis left out a couple of CVID samples that produced under 10,000 sequences, so 35 to 50 CVID repertoires remained. Imported from immuneACCESS, the table was reduced by TCRdb to in-frame sequences with V and J called. These copies leave out some clones; in studies compared against another copy, an unresolved V gene accounts for under half, and the cause of the remainder is not known. V, J and clone size are taken as reported in that table, and D and trimming were inferred from the DNA itself. This sample holds 20,000 or so clones in total, without any singletons. Of the sample, more than 2.5% is held by the ten largest clones.

Standard criteria, namely reduction of serum IgG, IgA and/or IgM below the normal range together with specific antibody deficiency, were applied for the diagnosis of CVID. There were 44 subjects in the CVID group (around 15 female and about 29 male), ranging in age from about 9 to 65 years, with a mean age of about 40. Most of the CVID patients and most of the healthy controls were of Caucasian heritage. Replacement immunoglobulin therapy had been administered to all CVID subjects for at least one year at the time of study participation. At the time of blood collection, no CVID subject was ill or was being treated with immunomodulatory or immunosuppressive medication. From each donor, roughly 4.5 to 9 ml of heparinized peripheral whole blood was collected. TCRbeta CDR3 repertoires were sequenced from genomic DNA of adults with common variable immune deficiency (CVID) and healthy adult controls. Diluted blood was density-centrifuged over Hypaque 1077 or Ficoll-Paque to isolate peripheral blood mononuclear cells. Genomic DNA was extracted from unsorted mononuclear cells by Qiagen column purification or by a centrifugation-based method.

Spanning cysteine to phenylalanine, the CDR3 consists of 21 amino acids. The DNA has 54 bases, all within the CDR3, and is read from base 1. V lost 4 bases and J lost 3 bases, and the count of bases not matched to a germline gene is 23. Taken from the germline V gene, the CDR1 and CDR2 loops are LGHNA and YNFKEQ. The sample taken for sequencing was peripheral blood mononuclear cells. The sequence came from a human donor with common variable immunodeficiency. Recombination joined TRBV4-2 with TRBJ2-7; 11 nucleotides in the junction match TRBD2. CDR3 DNA, as far as it was read: TGTGCCAGCAGCCCGAGGGTTGTAGCGGGAGGGCGTATACGGAGAGGCTACGAG. Translation gives CASSPRVVAGGRIRRGYE. The CDR3 as a whole reads CASSPRVVAGGRIRRGYEQYF.